This T cell receptor (beta chain) was sequenced during a study of T cells in Graves' hyperthyroidism and ophthalmopathy. Trimming took off 5 bases at V and 5 bases at J, with 12 bases between the two ends. The CDR3 has 12 residues. CDR1 and CDR2 (germline): DFQATT, SNEGSKA (reference sequence). There were TCR beta CDR3 regions amplified from RNA transcripts. HTBI primers drove first-round RT-PCR of the TCR CDR3. TCRdb processed the multiplex PCR reads anew with MiXCR; each CDR3 protein has one entry. Of 750,000 to 900,000 distinct CDR3 sequences in the sample, 35% to 45% are singletons; the top ten hold approximately 8.7%. This clonotype was recorded many times. Over 18 months, lack of ophthalmopathy progression marked Graves' hyperthyroidism as stable.

The receptor was derived from a man aged 18-30 years with Graves' hyperthyroidism. The sample consisted of blood. J is TRBJ2-5 and V is TRBV20-1; D might be TRBD1 or TRBD2, each matching 6 bases. Written as DNA, the CDR3 is TGCAGTGCTTTGACAGGAGGGGAGACCCAGTACTTC. It translates to CSALTGGETQYF.